This TCR beta chain was sequenced for a study of T-cell reconstitution after alpha-beta-depleted transplantation in children. Findings and caveats of the study: T-cell counts and diversity were attributed mostly to newly produced T cells one year after transplant. Reportedly, roughly two months post-transplant, alpha-beta T cells arose from several hundred expanded graft clones. Some patients showed high day-60 TCRbeta diversity, which derived from surviving recipient T cells and thymic progenitors.

The CDR3 consists of 15 residues. CDR1 and CDR2 from the germline V gene are MGHRA and YSYEKL. Trimming shortened V by 4 bases and J by 5 bases, and 15 bases separated the two germline ends. The authors prepared the TCRbeta library with unique molecular identifiers. From the PCR reads, TCRdb called clonotypes with MiXCR, one entry per CDR3 protein. Of over 450,000 distinct CDR3 sequences in the sample, 10% were seen once. This clonotype has ten or more counts. Antigen: not known. This receptor was obtained from a child under 10 years old with inherited bone marrow failure, due to receive a stem cell transplant. The source was PBMCs, collected before TCRalphabeta/CD19-depleted stem cell transplant. This sequence joins TRBV4-1 and TRBJ1-5; D is ambiguous. CDR3 sequence reads: CASSPTFGVDQPQHF. CDR3 DNA: TGCGCCAGCAGCCCGACCTTTGGGGTGGATCAGCCCCAGCATTTT.